This T cell receptor (beta chain) derives from a study of blood T cell repertoires in COVID-19. The wider study: Italy, Spain and the United States were the sources of the convalescent and acute COVID-19 samples.

Assay used: immunoSEQ multiplex PCR; TCRdb lists only in-frame clones, some missing. Among around 500,000 clones, 70% to 90% were seen once, and the ten largest hold roughly 3.1%. CDR1 is LGHDT and CDR2 is YNNKEL in the germline V gene (reference sequence). Between the trimmed V and J ends, which lost 0 bases and 0 bases, there was a span of 9 bases. The CDR3 is made up of 16 amino acids. The source is a human donor in a cohort sampled during active COVID-19. The V call is TRBV3-1 (or the pseudogene TRBV3-2), the J call TRBJ1-3, with TRBD1 as a possible D gene (5 bases). The sample taken for sequencing was peripheral blood. The CDR3 DNA follows: TGTGCCAGCAGCCAAGATCAGGGCAGCTCTGGAAACACCATATATTTT. It translates to CASSQDQGSSGNTIYF.